What follows are 30 T cell receptor beta chains derived from one specimen sequenced in a study of shared clonotypes between healthy human individuals. Method: immunoSEQ multiplex PCR; TCRdb's copy keeps in-frame clones and lacks some. The table has around 2.5 million clones, more than 85% seen once. Sequenced sample: naive CD4+ T cells from PBMCs. Specified subset: CD45RA+ positively selected. These receptors were obtained from a man younger than 30 in good health. Some clones in this sample may be carry-over from other donors' samples.

In regard to this clone: Mismatch with germline at one junction end may stem from a read error. V is TRBV30 and J is TRBJ1-2; D unresolved. Germline V gene sequence: CDR1 GTSNPN, CDR2 SVGIG (reference sequence). The length of the CDR3 is 10 residues. The CDR3 coding sequence is TGTGCCTGGAGTACAACCGGGCCCCGCTTC. Translated: CAWSTTGPRF.

The chain combines TRBV28 with TRBJ1-4; D is ambiguous. The V end lost 7 bases, the J end lost 4 bases, and 16 bases lay between the germline ends. The CDR3 totals 15 residues. CDR1 is MDHEN, CDR2 SYDVKM, per germline. CDR3 loop: CASKPNAGYNEKLFF. As DNA, the CDR3 is TGTGCCAGCAAGCCCAATGCCGGGTATAATGAAAAACTGTTTTTT.

This chain uses TRBV5-1 with TRBJ1-1; 7 positions agree with TRBD1. Looked up from germline, CDR1 is SGHRS and CDR2 is YFSETQ. J gave up 4 bases and V 4 bases, and 7 bases lay outside the gene matches. The CDR3 sequence is 14 residues long. The CDR3: CASSTDRTVTEAFF. Here the CDR3 DNA reads TGCGCCAGCAGCACGGACAGGACCGTCACTGAAGCTTTCTTT.

This clone appeared a single time. V usage is TRBV6-5 and J usage is TRBJ2-3; D is tentatively TRBD1 or TRBD2 (5 bases each). V dropped 6 bases and J dropped 5 bases, with 12 bases sitting between them. The germline gives CDR1 MNHEY, CDR2 SVGAGI. This CDR3 region has 13 residues. The CDR3 nucleotides read TGTGCCAGCAGCCCCGGGGCTCGAGATACGCAGTATTTT. Protein sequence: CASSPGARDTQYF.

The V call is TRBV19, the J call TRBJ2-3; 10 bases align to TRBD2. Germline V gives CDR1 LNHDA, CDR2 SQIVND (reference sequence). The CDR3 contains 16 residues. V lost 3 bases to trimming and J lost 7 bases; unmatched junction nucleotides: 10. The CDR3 region is CASSIYASGRSNTQYF. As DNA, the CDR3 is TGTGCCAGTAGTATTTATGCTAGCGGGAGATCGAATACGCAGTATTTT.

This clone was recorded only once. This rearrangement joins TRBV5-1 to TRBJ2-1, with 13 bases identical to TRBD2. Trimming cost V 4 bases and J 9 bases; bases outside gene matches: 4. Looked up from germline, CDR1 is SGHRS and CDR2 is YFSETQ. The CDR3 sequence is 14 residues long. This chain's CDR3 is CASSARTSGSEQFF. Written as DNA, the CDR3 is TGCGCCAGCAGCGCCCGGACTAGCGGGAGTGAGCAGTTCTTC. Combining the CDR3 with reference TRBV5-1 and TRBJ2-1 gives the whole variable domain KAGVTQTPRYLIKTRGQQVTLSCSPISGHRSVSWYQQTPGQGLQFLFEYFSETQRNKGNFPGRFSGRQFSNSRSEMNVSTLELGDSALYLCASSARTSGSEQFFGPGTRLTVL.

V gene TRBV6-6 combines with J gene TRBJ2-1; a weak D match, TRBD2 (6 bases). Germline V gene lookup returns CDR1 MNHNY and CDR2 SVGAGI (reference sequence). The CDR3 is 13 amino acids. The ends were cut back, 1 base at V and 9 bases at J, with 10 bases in the middle. In nucleotides, the CDR3 is TGTGCCAGCAGTTACTGGCGGGGTAGTGAGCAGTTCTTC. It codes for CASSYWRGSEQFF.

Details on this clone: Given the absence of the conserved phenylalanine or tryptophan at the CDR3 end, a read error is likely. It is unclear where the CDR3 begins or ends on the DNA, so no DNA is shown, and the CDR3 is as TCRdb lists it. V usage is TRBV15 and J usage is TRBJ2-7. CDR1 is LNHNV and CDR2 is YYDKDF in the germline V gene (reference sequence). Counting both end residues, the CDR3 totals 8 amino acids. The CDR3 sequence is CATSSCSL.

This chain uses TRBV4-1 with TRBJ1-2; D is unclear. V lost 0 bases and J 3 bases, leaving 20 bases between the germline ends. The CDR3 spans 18 residues. CDR1 is MGHRA, CDR2 YSYEKL, per germline. The CDR3 region has the DNA TGCGCCAGCAGCCAAGATATGGGTGATTATTCCCGCCACTATGGCTACACCTTC. Its translation: CASSQDMGDYSRHYGYTF.

The V call is TRBV5-1, the J call TRBJ1-5; no clear D gene. Germline V gene data show CDR1 as SGHRS and CDR2 as YFSETQ. The CDR3 runs 13 residues. V was pared by 3 bases and J by 4 bases, with 8 bases between. CDR3 in amino acids: CASSYALNQPQHF. Here the CDR3 DNA reads TGCGCCAGCAGCTACGCCCTTAATCAGCCCCAGCATTTT.

The rearrangement joins TRBV5-1 to TRBJ2-3; D ambiguous. Germline V gene lookup returns CDR1 SGHRS and CDR2 YFSETQ. This CDR3 spans 14 amino acids. V lost 3 bases and J 1 base, leaving 9 bases between the germline ends. In DNA form, the CDR3 reads TGCGCCAGCAGCTCAATGACGCGCACAGATACGCAGTATTTT. Protein: CASSSMTRTDTQYF. Full variable domain (remainder filled in from reference TRBV5-1 and TRBJ2-3): KAGVTQTPRYLIKTRGQQVTLSCSPISGHRSVSWYQQTPGQGLQFLFEYFSETQRNKGNFPGRFSGRQFSNSRSEMNVSTLELGDSALYLCASSSMTRTDTQYFGPGTRLTVL.

The chain combines TRBV28 with TRBJ2-7; D might be TRBD2 (5 bases). V lost 5 bases, J lost 9 bases, and 20 bases lay in between. This CDR3 has 14 residues. The germline gives CDR1 MDHEN, CDR2 SYDVKM. The CDR3 here is CASSPPLERAVQYF. DNA for the CDR3: TGTGCCAGCAGTCCTCCCCTGGAGAGGGCGGTGCAGTACTTC.

The rearrangement links TRBV19 to TRBJ1-4, with 7 bases lining up with TRBD1. This CDR3 is 14 amino acids long. The V and J ends lost 5 bases and 5 bases, in that order; junction bases with no gene match: 5. Per the germline V gene, CDR1 is LNHDA and CDR2 is SQIVND (reference sequence). CDR3 amino acids: CASSLGQPNEKLFF. The CDR3 DNA is TGTGCCAGTAGTCTGGGACAGCCCAATGAAAAACTGTTTTTT.

This chain joins TRBV5-8 and TRBJ2-3; 10 positions agree with TRBD2. This CDR3 region has 17 residues. With V trimmed by 7 bases and J by 4 bases, 15 bases remained unmatched. Germline values: CDR1 SGHTS, CDR2 YDEGEE. The CDR3 nucleotides read TGTGCCAGCTCTAACCAGGGGCTAGCGGGGGCTGCAGATACGCAGTATTTT. Translated: CASSNQGLAGAADTQYF.

The chain is built from TRBV28 and TRBJ1-5, with D possibly TRBD1 on 5 matching bases. V was clipped by 6 bases and J by 2 bases, with 17 bases between them. This CDR3 contains 16 residues. Germline lookup yields CDR1 MDHEN and CDR2 SYDVKM. CDR3 nucleotide sequence: TGTGCCAGCAGCCGTCATCGGGACCGACGCAATCAGCCCCAGCATTTT. Its translation is CASSRHRDRRNQPQHF.

In this sample, this clone turned up once. Other DNA sequences from this sample encode an identical CDR3 as well. V is TRBV7-9 and J is TRBJ1-1, with no clear D. Germline V CDR1 and CDR2: SEHNR, FQNEAQ (reference sequence). Deletions cut 0 bases from V and 3 bases from J, with 5 bases between. This CDR3 has 13 amino acids. The CDR3 DNA sequence: TGTGCCAGCAGCTTAGCAGGGTACACTGAAGCTTTCTTT. Protein sequence: CASSLAGYTEAFF.

This chain uses TRBV9 with TRBJ2-1, with D tentatively TRBD1 or TRBD2 (5 bases each). Germline assignment: CDR1 SGDLS and CDR2 YYNGEE. The V and J ends lost 5 bases and 0 bases respectively, with 12 bases between them. CDR3 length: 15 residues. The CDR3 DNA is TGTGCCAGCAGTTTGGGACCGAACTCCTACAATGAGCAGTTCTTC. Translated, it gives CASSLGPNSYNEQFF.

The CDR3 spells CASSEAKRTNWYF. CDR3 nucleotides: TGTGCCAGCAGTGAAGCGAAGCGGACCAATTGGTACTTC. This sequence joins TRBV6-1 and TRBJ2-7, with D possibly being TRBD2 (5 bases). The CDR3 is 13 residues long. The germline CDR1 and CDR2 sequences are MNHNS and SASEGT. Trimming stripped 0 bases from V and 12 bases from J, with 15 bases between.

The chain carries TRBV10-3 and TRBJ2-7; 11 nucleotides match TRBD2. In germline, CDR1 is ENHRY, CDR2 SYGVKD. The CDR3 totals 13 residues. J lost 6 bases, V lost 6 bases, and 4 bases had no gene match. CDR3 DNA sequence: TGTGCCATCAGGGCCGGGACTAGCGGCGAGCAGTACTTC. This encodes CAIRAGTSGEQYF.

The gene calls are TRBV5-1 and TRBJ1-5; 9 bases are a match to TRBD1. CDR1 is SGHRS and CDR2 is YFSETQ in the germline V gene. The V and J ends lost 3 bases and 1 base, in that order; junction bases with no gene match: 2. The CDR3 length is 15 residues. This CDR3 reads CASSYGQGSNQPQHF. The DNA of the CDR3 is TGCGCCAGCAGCTACGGACAGGGGAGCAATCAGCCCCAGCATTTT.

This sequence joins TRBV4-1 and TRBJ2-1; TRBD1 or TRBD2 may be the D gene (5 bases each). The V gene lost 3 bases and the J gene lost 10 bases, with 13 bases spanning the gap. This CDR3 region has 13 residues. CDR1 and CDR2 from the germline V gene are MGHRA and YSYEKL. This CDR3 reads CASSQVLGEEQFF. In DNA, the CDR3 is TGCGCCAGCAGCCAGGTCCTGGGGGAGGAGCAGTTCTTC.

CDR3 in DNA: TGTGCCAGCAGTTGGGGGGCCCGGGTACGTGCTGAAGCTTTCTTT. Its translation is CASSWGARVRAEAFF. The genes are TRBV6-5 and TRBJ1-1; possible D gene TRBD1, 6 bases. The CDR3 is made up of 15 amino acids. In germline, CDR1 is MNHEY, CDR2 SVGAGI. V lost 4 bases and J lost 6, with 18 bases in between.

The chain links TRBV11-2 to TRBJ2-1, with 10 bases lining up with TRBD2. V lost 5 bases and J lost 4; bases outside the gene matches: 5. Germline CDR1 SGHAT, CDR2 FQNNGV. This CDR3 contains 15 residues. The CDR3 nucleotides are TGTGCCAGCAGCCCGGGGACTAGCGTTTACAATGAGCAGTTCTTC. Its protein is CASSPGTSVYNEQFF.

The V gene is TRBV28, the J gene TRBJ1-6; the D gene is possibly TRBD1 (5 bases). CDR1 is MDHEN, CDR2 SYDVKM, per germline. The CDR3 spans 16 residues. The ends were cut back, 6 bases at V and 5 bases at J, with 17 bases in the middle. CDR3 DNA sequence: TGTGCCAGCAGAGGGCTTCGGGGGGACCATAATTCACCCCTCCACTTT. This gives the protein CASRGLRGDHNSPLHF.

V is TRBV4-2 and J is TRBJ2-7; D is perhaps TRBD1 or TRBD2 (5 bases each). The CDR3 loop spans 15 amino acids. The V end lost 1 base, the J end lost 2 bases, and 12 bases lay between the germline ends. The germline V gene encodes CDR1 LGHNA and CDR2 YNFKEQ. The CDR3 spells CASSQGGIDPYEQYF. The CDR3 DNA sequence: TGTGCCAGCAGCCAAGGGGGGATTGACCCCTACGAGCAGTACTTC.

With regard to this clone: Other DNA sequences in this sample translate to the same CDR3. The rearrangement uses TRBV19 and TRBJ1-2, with TRBD1 identical over 7 bases. With 6 bases clipped from V and 2 bases from J, the junction kept 3 bases outside the gene matches. CDR1 and CDR2 from the germline V gene are LNHDA and SQIVND (reference sequence). The CDR3 runs 13 residues. This CDR3 reads CASSEDRNYGYTF. The CDR3, as DNA: TGTGCCAGTAGCGAGGACAGGAACTATGGCTACACCTTC.

The genes are TRBV4-1 and TRBJ1-4, with TRBD1 as a possible D gene (5 bases). This CDR3 has 15 amino acids. CDR1 and CDR2 (germline): MGHRA, YSYEKL. Trimming took off 3 bases at V and 8 bases at J, with 16 bases between the two ends. CDR3 sequence: CASSQGEGGWEKLFF. The CDR3 DNA reads TGCGCCAGCAGCCAGGGGGAGGGTGGTTGGGAAAAACTGTTTTTT.

Of note for this clone: Other DNA sequences in the same sample also yield this CDR3. This chain joins TRBV4-2 and TRBJ2-6; D might be TRBD2 (6 bases). CDR1 is LGHNA and CDR2 is YNFKEQ in the germline V gene. The CDR3 consists of 16 residues. The V end was cut by 0 bases, the J end by 2 bases, with 8 bases between. As DNA, the CDR3 is TGTGCCAGCAGCCAAGATCCGGGGGCTGGGGCCAACGTCCTGACTTTC. This gives the protein CASSQDPGAGANVLTF.

V usage is TRBV19 and J usage is TRBJ2-2; TRBD1 agrees at 9 bases. CDR3 length: 15 residues. Germline CDR1 LNHDA, CDR2 SQIVND (reference sequence). Trimming at V came to 5 bases and at J to 6 bases, leaving 7 bases not matched to a gene. CDR3 bases: TGTGCCAGTAGTCTGGGACAGGGTCAGGCCGGGGAGCTGTTTTTT. It yields the protein CASSLGQGQAGELFF.

This clone occurred once. The chain combines TRBV28 with TRBJ2-5; the D is unclear. The J call may be wrong; the DNA end is better matched by TRBJ2-7. CDR1 is MDHEN, CDR2 SYDVKM, per germline. This CDR3 comprises 14 residues. The CDR3 loop is CASSPSRMVYEQYF. CDR3 sequence (DNA): TGTGCCAGCAGTCCGTCTAGGATGGTTTACGAGCAGTACTTC.